The 16 T cell receptor beta chains in this list originate from one sample, sequenced in a study of beta chain features in type 1 diabetes. These receptors have no known antigen. Study-wide results and limits: TCRB CDR3s were moderately but significantly shorter in Type 1 diabetes patients in all four CD4+ subsets.

Investigators reverse transcribed all isolated RNA, so they sequenced expressed TCRB transcripts. Profiled with immunoSEQ multiplex PCR; TCRdb holds only in-frame clones, not every one. The repertoire consists of some 250,000 clones, with about a tenth occurring once and the leading ten covering around 0.015%. Material for sequencing was naive CD4+ T cells from blood. These receptors were taken from a man aged 25 to 45 with type 1 diabetes.

The chain links TRBV4-1 to TRBJ2-1; TRBD1 is a possible D gene (6 bases). V was clipped by 6 bases and J by 6 bases, with 21 bases between them. The V gene's germline CDR1 is MGHRA and CDR2 YSYEKL. The CDR3 has 16 amino acids. The CDR3 spells CASRQPSRARGNEQFF. The DNA of the CDR3 is TGCGCCAGCAGACAACCTTCGAGGGCCAGGGGCAATGAGCAGTTCTTC.

This clone was seen only a few times. V and J are TRBV2 and TRBJ2-3; D gene ambiguous. CDR3 length: 15 residues. The V and J ends lost 2 bases and 6 bases respectively, with 15 bases between them. Per germline, CDR1 SNHLY and CDR2 FYNNEI. CDR3 bases: TGTGCCAGCAGTGAAAGTGGCCCGTCGAGGGATACGCAGTATTTT. It specifies CASSESGPSRDTQYF.

The table lists this clone with a few counts. V gene TRBV4-2 combines with J gene TRBJ1-3; D is perhaps TRBD1 (5 bases). The CDR3 loop spans 14 amino acids. From germline, CDR1 is LGHNA and CDR2 YNFKEQ. The V and J ends lost 0 bases and 10 bases respectively, with 13 bases between them. The CDR3 is CASSQEGGRRTIYF. DNA of the CDR3: TGTGCCAGCAGCCAAGAGGGGGGAAGGAGGACCATATATTTT.

A few counts support this clone. The V call is TRBV9, the J call TRBJ2-1; TRBD2 matches at 10 bases. The CDR3 runs to 15 residues. The germline CDR1 and CDR2 sequences are SGDLS and YYNGEE. The J segment lost 7 bases and the V segment lost 0 bases, leaving 4 bases of the junction unmatched. The CDR3 spells CASSVGSGGINEQFF. The CDR3 bases are TGTGCCAGCAGCGTAGGTAGCGGGGGGATTAATGAGCAGTTCTTC. Combining the CDR3 with reference TRBV9 and TRBJ2-1 gives the whole variable domain DSGVTQTPKHLITATGQRVTLRCSPRSGDLSVYWYQQSLDQGLQFLIQYYNGEERAKGNILERFSAQQFPDLHSELNLSSLELGDSALYFCASSVGSGGINEQFFGPGTRLTVL.

The genes are TRBV6-5 and TRBJ2-5, with no clear D. Germline V gene sequence: CDR1 MNHEY, CDR2 SVGAGI. The CDR3 is 14 amino acids. Trimming removed 8 bases at V and 1 base at J, with 14 bases between. CDR3 DNA: TGTGCCAGCTCCCCCGCCGGCGGCCAAGAGACCCAGTACTTC. This encodes CASSPAGGQETQYF.

The V and J genes are TRBV5-6 and TRBJ1-2; 9 bases are a match to TRBD1. With V trimmed by 2 bases and J by 3 bases, 2 bases remained unmatched. Looked up from germline, CDR1 is SGHDT and CDR2 is YYEEEE. CDR3 length: 14 amino acids. The CDR3 reads CASSFRDRDYGYTF. CDR3 DNA sequence: TGTGCCAGCAGCTTCCGGGACAGGGACTATGGCTACACCTTC. The whole variable domain, remainder taken from reference TRBV5-6 and TRBJ1-2, is DAGVTQSPTHLIKTRGQQVTLRCSPKSGHDTVSWYQQALGQGPQFIFQYYEEEERQRGNFPDRFSGHQFPNYSSELNVNALLLGDSALYLCASSFRDRDYGYTFGSGTRLTVV.

This clone was recorded a few times. The gene calls are TRBV4-3 and TRBJ2-3; D gene uncertain. The CDR3 loop spans 16 amino acids. Germline values: CDR1 LGHNA, CDR2 YSLEER. V was clipped by 4 bases and J by 0 bases, with 14 bases between them. CDR3 loop: CASSPSRLRSTDTQYF. For the CDR3, the DNA is TGCGCCAGCAGCCCCTCCAGGCTACGTAGCACAGATACGCAGTATTTT.

This clone has a handful of counts. The chain couples TRBV5-6 to TRBJ1-4; no clear D. CDR1 is SGHDT and CDR2 is YYEEEE in the germline V gene. The length of the CDR3 is 15 residues. V was clipped by 4 bases and J by 6 bases, with 16 bases between them. The CDR3: CASSPPMPRDEKLFF. The CDR3 DNA is TGTGCCAGCAGCCCTCCCATGCCGAGGGATGAAAAACTGTTTTTT.

This clone was detected only a few times. The chain combines TRBV5-1 with TRBJ1-1; unclear D gene. From germline, CDR1 is SGHRS and CDR2 YFSETQ. The CDR3 length is 13 residues. V gave up 5 bases and J gave up 3 bases, with 11 bases separating them. CDR3 sequence (DNA): TGCGCCAGCAGTCCGGGTTGGGACACTGAAGCTTTCTTT. The encoded protein is CASSPGWDTEAFF. The full variable domain, its missing parts supplied by reference TRBV5-1 and TRBJ1-1, is KAGVTQTPRYLIKTRGQQVTLSCSPISGHRSVSWYQQTPGQGLQFLFEYFSETQRNKGNFPGRFSGRQFSNSRSEMNVSTLELGDSALYLCASSPGWDTEAFFGQGTRLTVV.

The genes are TRBV18 and TRBJ2-4; 8 bases fit TRBD1. Germline values: CDR1 KGHSH, CDR2 LQKENI. The CDR3 sequence is 15 residues long. Trimming cost V 3 bases and J 6 bases; bases outside gene matches: 7. CDR3 nucleotides: TGTGCCAGCTCACCTGGACAGGGTACGGGAAACATTCAGTACTTC. Translating it yields CASSPGQGTGNIQYF. Complete variable domain (other parts from reference TRBV18 and TRBJ2-4): NAGVMQNPRHLVRRRGQEARLRCSPMKGHSHVYWYRQLPEEGLKFMVYLQKENIIDESGMPKERFSAEFPKEGPSILRIQQVVRGDSAAYFCASSPGQGTGNIQYFGAGTRLSVL.

This clone has a handful of counts. The J gene is TRBJ1-2, the V gene TRBV25-1; D is unclear. The V and J ends lost 1 base and 2 bases respectively, with 8 bases between them. The CDR3 contains 14 residues. Germline V gives CDR1 MGHDK, CDR2 SYGVNS. The DNA of the CDR3 is TGTGCCAGCAGTGAATCCCCAGGAAACTATGGCTACACCTTC. Translation: CASSESPGNYGYTF.

The gene calls are TRBV25-1 and TRBJ2-3; D is perhaps TRBD1 (7 bases). The germline V gene has CDR1 MGHDK and CDR2 SYGVNS. The V end lost 7 bases, the J end lost 5 bases, and 10 bases lay between the germline ends. CDR3 length: 12 residues. The CDR3 loop reads CASIQGGDTQYF. DNA of the CDR3: TGTGCCAGCATTCAGGGGGGAGATACGCAGTATTTT. The entire variable domain, with the rest obtained from reference TRBV25-1 and TRBJ2-3, is as follows: EADIYQTPRYLVIGTGKKITLECSQTMGHDKMYWYQQDPGMELHLIHYSYGVNSTEKGDLSSESTVSRIRTEHFPLTLESARPSHTSQYLCASIQGGDTQYFGPGTRLTVL.

The chain joins TRBV29-1 to TRBJ1-3; D is possibly TRBD1 (5 bases). This CDR3 contains 13 residues. The germline V and J ends were trimmed by 3 bases and 3 bases, with 9 bases remaining between them. CDR1 is SQVTM and CDR2 is ANQGSEA in the germline V gene. The CDR3 spells CSVEEGNGNTIYF. The CDR3 region has the DNA TGCAGCGTTGAGGAGGGGAATGGAAACACCATATATTTT.

This clone has just a few counts. The J gene is TRBJ2-3, the V gene TRBV7-2; no definite D call. The CDR3 spans 13 residues. Per the germline V gene, CDR1 is SGHTA and CDR2 is FQGNSA. Trimming pared 9 bases from V and 8 bases from J, leaving 18 bases between. DNA for the CDR3: TGTGCCAGTGCGCCCTCTTCCTTAGTTACGCAGTATTTT. This gives the protein CASAPSSLVTQYF.

V and J are TRBV18 and TRBJ2-3, with a tentative D call TRBD2 (7 bases). This CDR3 contains 17 residues. Germline V gene sequence: CDR1 KGHSH, CDR2 LQKENI. Trimming left V 1 base short and J 4 bases short, with 18 bases between. CDR3 nucleotide sequence: TGTGCCAGCTCACCACAAAGCGGGACATCGATCCCAGATACGCAGTATTTT. It yields the protein CASSPQSGTSIPDTQYF.

There are a few counts of this clone. The rearrangement joins TRBV28 to TRBJ2-5; D gene unclear. Germline V gene data show CDR1 as MDHEN and CDR2 as SYDVKM. V was clipped by 5 bases and J by 5 bases, with 6 bases between them. The CDR3 has 11 amino acids. CDR3 DNA sequence: TGTGCCAGCAGTCAGTGGGAGACCCAGTACTTC. Translated: CASSQWETQYF.